This T cell receptor beta chain was sequenced in a study of blood T cell repertoires in COVID-19. Study-level background: Donors in the United States, Italy and Spain gave samples during acute or convalescent COVID-19. Sample material is recorded as cDNA or gDNA derived from T cells, B-cell-depleted T cells, or PBMCs.

Assay: immunoSEQ multiplex PCR; the TCRdb copy retains only in-frame clones and omits some. The sample comprises roughly 160,000 clones, roughly four fifths of which are singletons, and about 12% rests with the top ten. This clone came up a few times. The CDR3 has 14 amino acids. V lost 2 bases, J lost 7 bases, and 9 bases lay in between. Germline loops: CDR1 MNHEY, CDR2 SVGAGI. Assignment of participants to cohorts was predicated upon participant-reported clinical history. Cohort 3 donors were reported recovered after two negative PCRs, clearance, or symptom resolution. The V and J genes are TRBV6-5 and TRBJ1-6, with TRBD1 as a possible D gene (5 bases). The receptor was derived from a man between 45 and 60 years old who had recovered from COVID-19. Sequenced input: PBMCs or T cells enriched from blood (not recorded which). The CDR3 is CASSYRGGNSPLHF. CDR3 bases: TGTGCCAGCAGTTACCGGGGGGGAAATTCACCCCTCCACTTT.